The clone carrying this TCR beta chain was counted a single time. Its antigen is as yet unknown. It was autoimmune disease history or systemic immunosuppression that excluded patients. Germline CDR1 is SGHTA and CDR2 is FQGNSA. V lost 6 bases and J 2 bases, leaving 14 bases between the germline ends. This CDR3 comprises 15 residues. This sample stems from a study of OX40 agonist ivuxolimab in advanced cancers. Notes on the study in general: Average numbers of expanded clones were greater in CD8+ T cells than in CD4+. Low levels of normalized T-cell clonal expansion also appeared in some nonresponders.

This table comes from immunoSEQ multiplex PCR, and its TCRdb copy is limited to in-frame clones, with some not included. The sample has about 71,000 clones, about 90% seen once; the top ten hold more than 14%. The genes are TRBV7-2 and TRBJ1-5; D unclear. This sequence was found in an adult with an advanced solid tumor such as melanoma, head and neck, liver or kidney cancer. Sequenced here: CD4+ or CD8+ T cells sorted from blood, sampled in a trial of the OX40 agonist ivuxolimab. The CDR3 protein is CASSSDFTGNQPQHF. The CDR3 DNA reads TGTGCCAGCAGTTCAGACTTTACTGGCAATCAGCCCCAGCATTTT.